One and the same sample provided the 31 T cell receptor beta chains below, sequenced in a study of PD-L1 blockade in urothelial cancer. TCRdb keeps only in-frame clones here, not all; method: immunoSEQ multiplex PCR. The table has roughly 120,000 clones, 84% seen once; the top ten hold 3.2%. The time point here: pretreatment peripheral blood. This specimen was PBMCs, taken around atezolizumab (anti-PD-L1) treatment. These TCRs come from a man aged 50-59 years with urothelial cancer.

This chain uses TRBV5-4 with TRBJ2-1, with TRBD1 matching 11 bases. Germline CDR1 reads SGHNT; CDR2 reads YYREEE (reference sequence). The trim removed 9 bases at V and 9 bases at J, leaving 8 bases unmatched. The length of the CDR3 is 13 residues. The CDR3 here is CANTDRGLSEQFF. Here the CDR3 DNA reads TGTGCCAACACGGACAGGGGGCTCAGTGAGCAGTTCTTC.

For the CDR3, the DNA is TGTGCCAGCAGCTTTGACAGGGGCGGCTACACCTTC. It is translated as CASSFDRGGYTF. The V and J genes are TRBV7-9 and TRBJ1-2, with 8 bases aligning to TRBD1. Looked up from germline, CDR1 is SEHNR and CDR2 is FQNEAQ (reference sequence). The CDR3 has 12 residues. Trimming took 3 bases from V and 8 from J; bases not matched to a gene: 2.

This clone was seen a single time. DNA of the CDR3: TGTGCCAGCAGTAAGGGGGTTGGGGCCAACGTCCTGACTTTC. This encodes CASSKGVGANVLTF. The chain carries TRBV28 and TRBJ2-6; TRBD1 might be the D (6 bases). This CDR3 has 14 amino acids. CDR1 and CDR2 from the germline V gene are MDHEN and SYDVKM. Trimming stripped 5 bases from V and 3 bases from J, with 8 bases between. Complete variable domain (other parts from reference TRBV28 and TRBJ2-6): DVKVTQSSRYLVKRTGEKVFLECVQDMDHENMFWYRQDPGLGLRLIYFSYDVKMKEKGDIPEGYSVSREKKERFSLILESASTNQTSMYLCASSKGVGANVLTFGAGSRLTVL.

V is TRBV6-6 and J is TRBJ1-3; 8 bases agree with TRBD1. The CDR3 contains 16 residues. Trimming at V came to 5 bases and at J to 0 bases, leaving 6 bases not matched to a gene. From germline, CDR1 is MNHNY and CDR2 SVGAGI (reference sequence). The CDR3 sequence is CASSLRTGNSGNTIYF. The CDR3 DNA is TGTGCCAGCAGTCTCAGGACAGGGAACTCTGGAAACACCATATATTTT.

The rearrangement links TRBV4-2 to TRBJ2-7; TRBD1 matches 9 bases. This CDR3 spans 13 amino acids. Trimming at V came to 0 bases and at J to 9 bases, leaving 3 bases not matched to a gene. Germline-derived CDR1 and CDR2 are LGHNA and YNFKEQ. In nucleotides, the CDR3 is TGTGCCAGCAGCCAAGAGGGACAGGGTGGGCAGTACTTC. Translated, it gives CASSQEGQGGQYF.

The rearrangement joins TRBV5-4 to TRBJ1-1; D remains unclear. With 1 base removed from V and 6 bases from J, the gap between germline ends came to 10 bases. The germline V gene encodes CDR1 SGHNT and CDR2 YYREEE (reference sequence). CDR3 size: 13 residues. As DNA, the CDR3 is TGTGCCAGCAGCTTGTATTCGGGGTCTGAAGCTTTCTTT. The encoded protein is CASSLYSGSEAFF.

This clone was counted once. The rearrangement uses TRBV5-1 and TRBJ2-7; possibly TRBD1 for D (6 bases). The germline gives CDR1 SGHRS, CDR2 YFSETQ. Trimming removed 8 bases from V and 1 base from J, with 13 bases in between. This CDR3 spans 13 amino acids. CDR3 in amino acids: CASNREGSYEQYF. The CDR3, as DNA: TGCGCCAGTAACAGGGAAGGGTCCTACGAGCAGTACTTC. The entire variable domain, with the rest obtained from reference TRBV5-1 and TRBJ2-7, is as follows: KAGVTQTPRYLIKTRGQQVTLSCSPISGHRSVSWYQQTPGQGLQFLFEYFSETQRNKGNFPGRFSGRQFSNSRSEMNVSTLELGDSALYLCASNREGSYEQYFGPGTRLTVT.

This chain uses TRBV28 with TRBJ2-3; D not certain. Deletions cut 5 bases from V and 6 bases from J, with 6 bases between. Germline assignment: CDR1 MDHEN and CDR2 SYDVKM. CDR3 length: 11 amino acids. The CDR3: CASSLPDTQYF. The CDR3 bases are TGTGCCAGCAGTCTCCCCGATACGCAGTATTTT. Together with reference TRBV28 and TRBJ2-3, the CDR3 gives the full variable domain: DVKVTQSSRYLVKRTGEKVFLECVQDMDHENMFWYRQDPGLGLRLIYFSYDVKMKEKGDIPEGYSVSREKKERFSLILESASTNQTSMYLCASSLPDTQYFGPGTRLTVL.

The chain is built from TRBV2 and TRBJ2-5, with 9 bases fitting TRBD1. V was pared by 6 bases and J by 5 bases, with 10 bases of the junction left unmatched. This CDR3 spans 15 amino acids. Germline CDR1 SNHLY, CDR2 FYNNEI. CDR3 sequence: CASRVQGAPAETQYF. Written as DNA, the CDR3 is TGTGCCAGCAGGGTACAGGGGGCTCCCGCTGAGACCCAGTACTTC.

CDR3 DNA: TGTGCCAGCAGCTTAGGTTTGGGACAGGGCACCGGGGAGCTGTTTTTT. It codes for CASSLGLGQGTGELFF. The rearrangement uses TRBV5-5 and TRBJ2-2; 9 bases map to TRBD1. The V and J ends lost 2 bases and 4 bases, in that order; junction bases with no gene match: 6. The CDR3 runs to 16 residues. Germline CDR1 and CDR2: SGHKS and YYEKEE (reference sequence).

V and J are TRBV6-5 and TRBJ1-4, with D unresolved. The CDR3 length is 14 residues. CDR1 is MNHEY and CDR2 is SVGAGI in the germline V gene. With 5 bases removed from V and 8 bases from J, the gap between germline ends came to 15 bases. The CDR3 DNA sequence: TGTGCCAGCAGTCCACAGCCACCGACAGAAAAACTGTTTTTT. Its translation is CASSPQPPTEKLFF.

The chain joins TRBV6-6 to TRBJ1-4; TRBD1 matches 7 bases. This CDR3 contains 15 residues. Per the germline V gene, CDR1 is MNHNY and CDR2 is SVGAGI (reference sequence). V was clipped by 6 bases and J by 4 bases; unmatched bases: 8. CDR3 nucleotide sequence: TGTGCCAGCAGACCAAGACAGGGCGTTAATGAAAAACTGTTTTTT. This encodes CASRPRQGVNEKLFF.

This clone was counted once. The chain has TRBV11-2 and TRBJ1-3; TRBD1 is a possible D gene (5 bases). CDR3 length equals 19 residues. Trimming removed 4 bases from V and 0 bases from J, with 22 bases in between. CDR1 and CDR2 from the germline V gene are SGHAT and FQNNGV. The CDR3 nucleotides read TGTGCCAGCAGCTCCCCCAGGGATAATACAGGTCCCTCTGGAAACACCATATATTTT. Encoded protein: CASSSPRDNTGPSGNTIYF.

This clone was counted a few times. The chain combines TRBV6-5 with TRBJ1-2; D might be TRBD1 (6 bases). Germline V lookup: CDR1 MNHEY, CDR2 SVGAGI. The CDR3 runs 13 residues. Trimming took 5 bases from V and 6 from J, leaving 13 bases between them. In DNA, the CDR3 is TGTGCCAGCAGTACCCGAGGGGGGGATGGCTACACCTTC. As protein: CASSTRGGDGYTF.

V gene TRBV18 combines with J gene TRBJ2-7, with D perhaps matching TRBD1 (5 bases). The CDR3 totals 13 residues. With 2 bases removed from V and 6 bases from J, the gap between germline ends came to 11 bases. Per the germline V gene, CDR1 is KGHSH and CDR2 is LQKENI. This chain's CDR3 is CASSPNTGVEQYF. In nucleotides, the CDR3 is TGTGCCAGCTCACCAAACACAGGAGTCGAGCAGTACTTC.

The gene calls are TRBV11-2 and TRBJ2-7; 9 bases align to TRBD2. CDR3 length: 15 amino acids. From germline, CDR1 is SGHAT and CDR2 FQNNGV. V gave up 6 bases and J gave up 3 bases; unmatched junction bases: 9. CDR3 in amino acids: CASSPTSGGSYEQYF. The CDR3 DNA reads as TGTGCCAGCAGTCCGACTAGCGGCGGAAGCTACGAGCAGTACTTC.

This chain links TRBV25-1 with TRBJ1-5; unclear D gene. Deletions cut 6 bases from V and 4 bases from J, with 7 bases between. Germline CDR1 and CDR2: MGHDK and SYGVNS. The CDR3 runs 12 residues. The CDR3 DNA follows: TGTGCCAGCAGGTCAGGTAATCAGCCCCAGCATTTT. This translates into CASRSGNQPQHF.

The chain joins TRBV5-4 to TRBJ1-3; TRBD1 is a possible D gene (6 bases). V lost 0 bases and J lost 7, with 14 bases in between. The germline V gene encodes CDR1 SGHNT and CDR2 YYREEE (reference sequence). There are 15 residues in the CDR3. The DNA of the CDR3 is TGTGCCAGCAGCTTGGCGGGCAGGGGTCGGAACACCATATATTTT. Residues: CASSLAGRGRNTIYF.

The chain employs TRBV5-4 and TRBJ1-1; 8 bases are shared with TRBD1. J lost 4 bases, V lost 0 bases, and 8 bases had no gene match. This CDR3 has 16 residues. CDR1 and CDR2 from the germline V gene are SGHNT and YYREEE (reference sequence). The CDR3 spells CASSLAGGKGGTEAFF. DNA of the CDR3: TGTGCCAGCAGCTTGGCAGGGGGCAAAGGGGGCACTGAAGCTTTCTTT.

This clone was seen a single time. The V and J genes are TRBV7-9 and TRBJ2-5, with 9 nucleotides matching TRBD2. The germline gives CDR1 SEHNR, CDR2 FQNEAQ (reference sequence). CDR3 size: 14 residues. V lost 8 bases and J lost 2; bases outside the gene matches: 6. CDR3 DNA: TGTGCCAGCGGCCTAGCGGGGACTCAAGAGACCCAGTACTTC. Protein sequence: CASGLAGTQETQYF.

The genes are TRBV4-2 and TRBJ1-2; TRBD1 agrees at 8 bases. This CDR3 is built from 14 residues. The V gene end was trimmed by 3 bases and the J gene end by 2 bases; junction bases not matched to a gene: 2. CDR1 is LGHNA, CDR2 YNFKEQ, per germline. CDR3 DNA: TGTGCCAGCAGCCAGGGACAGGACAACTATGGCTACACCTTC. Its protein product is CASSQGQDNYGYTF.

The chain links TRBV4-1 to TRBJ1-5; possibly TRBD1 for D (5 bases). This CDR3 spans 14 amino acids. Germline CDR1 MGHRA, CDR2 YSYEKL. V was trimmed by 1 base and J by 3 bases, leaving 7 bases between them. The CDR3 DNA follows: TGCGCCAGCAGCCAAGGACAGCTCAATCAGCCCCAGCATTTT. Translating gives CASSQGQLNQPQHF.

This rearrangement joins TRBV19 to TRBJ1-1; 11 bases are a match to TRBD1. The CDR3 runs to 17 residues. Per germline, CDR1 LNHDA and CDR2 SQIVND (reference sequence). Trimming removed 4 bases from V and 1 base from J; junction bases left unmatched: 8. CDR3 in amino acids: CASSTLPGTGGNTEAFF. The CDR3 region has the DNA TGTGCCAGTAGTACCCTTCCCGGGACAGGGGGGAACACTGAAGCTTTCTTT.

This rearrangement joins TRBV28 to TRBJ2-7, with a tentative D call TRBD1 (7 bases). V was cut by 6 bases and J by 2 bases, with 17 bases left in between. Germline V CDR1 and CDR2: MDHEN, SYDVKM. The CDR3 is 15 residues long. In DNA form, the CDR3 reads TGTGCCAGCAGGGGGCGGGACAGAAAAACCTACGAGCAGTACTTC. Amino acid sequence: CASRGRDRKTYEQYF.

There are a few counts of this clone. The gene calls are TRBV28 and TRBJ2-3, with TRBD1 as a possible D gene (6 bases). This CDR3 has 16 amino acids. CDR1 is MDHEN and CDR2 is SYDVKM in the germline V gene. The ends were cut back, 1 base at V and 2 bases at J, with 13 bases in the middle. The CDR3 loop is CASSLSDRRPTDTQYF. DNA for the CDR3: TGTGCCAGCAGTTTATCCGACAGGAGACCCACAGATACGCAGTATTTT.

The gene calls are TRBV28 and TRBJ1-5; the match to TRBD1 covers 8 bases. The CDR3 covers 14 residues. Per germline, CDR1 MDHEN and CDR2 SYDVKM. V trimming: 8 bases; J trimming: 7 bases; junction bases outside the gene matches: 10. In DNA form, the CDR3 reads TGTGCCAGCCGAACAGGGGGGAATGGGCAGCCCCAGCATTTT. Its translation is CASRTGGNGQPQHF.

The chain combines TRBV15 with TRBJ2-7, with D tentatively TRBD2 (6 bases). This CDR3 spans 15 amino acids. Trimming pared 5 bases from V and 0 bases from J, leaving 14 bases between. The germline gives CDR1 LNHNV, CDR2 YYDKDF (reference sequence). This CDR3 is CATSPREFSSYEQYF. The DNA for the CDR3 is TGTGCCACCAGCCCCCGGGAGTTTTCCTCCTACGAGCAGTACTTC.

The rearrangement links TRBV6-1 to TRBJ1-3; 7 bases align to TRBD1. Germline loops: CDR1 MNHNS, CDR2 SASEGT. The CDR3 contains 14 residues. Losses at the gene ends were 7 bases for V and 2 bases for J; bases not matched to a gene: 5. CDR3 nucleotide sequence: TGTGCCAGCACCCAGACAGGGACTGGAAACACCATATATTTT. As protein: CASTQTGTGNTIYF.

This chain joins TRBV25-1 and TRBJ1-6; TRBD1 might be the D (5 bases). V lost 6 bases and J 9 bases, leaving 12 bases between the germline ends. The CDR3 runs to 13 residues. Germline loops: CDR1 MGHDK, CDR2 SYGVNS. DNA for the CDR3: TGTGCCAGCAGCCCCCGGACAACTTCACCCCTCCACTTT. It specifies CASSPRTTSPLHF.

The chain has TRBV7-8 and TRBJ2-3; tentatively, D is TRBD2 (5 bases). This CDR3 is 15 amino acids long. The germline CDR1 and CDR2 sequences are SGHVS and FQNEAQ. V lost 1 base and J lost 7, with 15 bases in between. This chain's CDR3 is CASSLGLPKMYTQYF. The CDR3 DNA reads TGTGCCAGCAGCTTAGGACTACCCAAGATGTATACGCAGTATTTT.

V is TRBV7-6 and J is TRBJ2-3; D might be TRBD2 (6 bases). Per germline, CDR1 SGHVS and CDR2 FNYEAQ. This CDR3 is 15 amino acids long. V was clipped by 4 bases and J by 0 bases, with 11 bases between them. This CDR3 is CASSSGLPSTDTQYF. The CDR3 DNA sequence: TGTGCCAGCAGCTCGGGACTCCCTAGCACAGATACGCAGTATTTT.